The text below deals with one TCR beta chain. Its antigen is as yet unknown. Each CDR3 protein is one row after TCRdb ran MiXCR on the 5' RACE reads. The sample lists about 63,000 distinct CDR3 sequences; 6.5% to 8% were seen once. This entry is derived from a study of T cells after yellow fever vaccination. General observations from the study: Peaking on day 5 versus 15, the secondary response was faster but weaker. The booster saw the reappearance of most primary-vaccination clones (nearly 98% CD4, 70% to 90% CD8).

CDR3 length: 17 residues. Trimming took 0 bases from V and 9 from J, leaving 22 bases between them. Germline V CDR1 and CDR2: SGDLS, YYNGEE. This sequence was found in a man between 25 and 39 years old who received the YFV17D yellow fever vaccine. The material sequenced was CD8+ T cells sorted from PBMCs, taken 15 days after the yellow fever booster vaccination. J is TRBJ2-1 and V is TRBV9; D perhaps matches TRBD2 (6 bases). The CDR3 loop reads CASSVESRAGPLGEQFF. The CDR3 DNA reads TGTGCCAGCAGCGTAGAGTCCCGGGCGGGACCCCTTGGTGAGCAGTTCTTC.